One T cell receptor beta chain is described in this entry. Germline V gene sequence: CDR1 MDHEN, CDR2 SYDVKM. V was cut by 8 bases and J by 0 bases, with 13 bases left in between. The CDR3 spans 14 residues. The data were obtained in a study of OX40 agonist ivuxolimab in advanced cancers. Whole-study context: Those treated in dose escalation had hepatocellular carcinoma, melanoma, renal cell cancer or head and neck cancer. Three patients showed partial responses: one hepatocellular carcinoma and two cutaneous melanoma cases. Enrollees could have had prior anti-PD-1, anti-PD-L1 or anti-CTLA-4 therapy, which about 40% had received.

Repertoires were generated with immunoSEQ multiplex PCR, while TCRdb's copy carries only in-frame clones and drops some. The sample yields over 95,000 clones, 95% to 96% seen once. This clonotype was obtained from an adult with an advanced solid tumor such as melanoma, head and neck, liver or kidney cancer. The chain is built from TRBV28 and TRBJ1-1; weak D call: TRBD1 (5 bases). Sample: CD4+ or CD8+ T cells sorted from blood, taken in a trial of the OX40 agonist ivuxolimab. CDR3 sequence (DNA): TGTGCCAGCGGATCGACAGCCATGAACACTGAAGCTTTCTTT. Its translation: CASGSTAMNTEAFF.